This T cell receptor beta chain was found in a study of shared clonotypes between healthy human individuals. Study information: Researchers assigned three CD4 naive, three CD4 memory, two CD8 naive and one CD8 memory plate to each donor. Study outcomes and limitations: Generation of non-shared clonotypes was less probable than generation of clonotypes shared by all four donors.

The V end lost 3 bases, the J end lost 2 bases, and 13 bases lay between the germline ends. The CDR3 extends over 15 amino acids. Per the germline V gene, CDR1 is WNHNN and CDR2 is SYGVQD (reference sequence). Concerning this clone itself: Its antigen is currently unknown.

The run depth of the assay was deep. As processed by the authors: Junction-only sequences produced by ImmunoSEQ had no quality scores, so filtering differed. The assay was immunoSEQ multiplex PCR, and TCRdb's table has in-frame clones only and misses some. The D gene and trimming were derived from the DNA, and the V and J assignments and clone size from that table. The sample includes millions of clones, roughly 91% of them seen just once. Naive-designated CD8 cells lacked CD45RO, were positively enriched for CCR7, and omitted terminally differentiated effector memory CD45RA+ cells. The sequence derives from a man aged 18 to 30 in good health. Some clones in this sample may be carry-over from other donors' samples. Sequencing used naive CD8+ T cells from PBMCs. The rearrangement links TRBV10-1 to TRBJ2-5, with D maybe TRBD2 (6 bases). The CDR3 protein is CASSDTGAVQETQYF. The CDR3 region has the DNA TGCGCCAGCAGTGATACGGGAGCGGTACAAGAGACCCAGTACTTC.